This T cell receptor beta chain was identified in a study of Ad26.COV2.S vaccination and SARS-CoV-2 variants. Background on the study: Ad26.COV2.S given intramuscularly, once or twice 56 days apart.

The CDR3 totals 16 residues. V gave up 5 bases and J gave up 0 bases; unmatched junction bases: 7. Per the germline V gene, CDR1 is SGHDT and CDR2 is YYEEEE. Produced via immunoSEQ multiplex PCR; TCRdb's table is partial and in-frame only. The sample records 350,000 to 450,000 clones, 92% being singletons. Treatment: some 19 received Ad26.COV2.S at low or high dose, single or two shots; about 5 received placebo; per-sample allocation not given. Day 63 after the first injection of vaccine or placebo was the sampling time. This TCR was recovered from a person aged 18-65 years who received the Ad26.COV2.S COVID-19 vaccine or a placebo. The specimen comprised peripheral blood, sampled in a trial of Ad26.COV2.S vaccine versus placebo. J is TRBJ1-3 and V is TRBV5-6, with 8 bases identical to TRBD1. The DNA for the CDR3 is TGTGCCAGCAGAACCGGGACAGGCTTCTCTGGAAACACCATATATTTT. This sequence encodes CASRTGTGFSGNTIYF.